The rows below give T cell receptor beta chains drawn from one sample of a study of T cell repertoires in cytomegalovirus infection. TCRdb redid the calling of the reads with MiXCR, one entry per CDR3 protein. The table has hundreds of thousands of distinct CDR3 sequences, about 30% seen once; the top ten hold approximately 18%. For these receptors, no antigen is known. Sequences were derived from cultured PBMCs, sampled from culture after CMV antigen stimulation. The source of these receptors is a human donor in good health (CMV status not recorded). Some clones in this sample may be carry-over from other donors' samples. CDR3s include the opening cysteine and the closing phenylalanine or tryptophan. D genes are given only for firm matches. Clone size is shown for a subset of rows, as once, few, many or a class of expanded clone.

d_call	v_call	j_call	clone_size	cdr3_nt	cdr3_aa
NA	TRBV10-3	TRBJ2-3	NA	TGTGCCATCAGTGAGTCTAGGCAGCGTATAACAGATACGCAGTATTTT	CAISESRQRITDTQYF
TRBD1	TRBV10-3	TRBJ1-5	NA	TGTGCCATCAGTACAGGGGGCATTAATCAGCCCCAGCATTTT	CAISTGGINQPQHF
NA	TRBV5-6	TRBJ1-4	few	TGTGCCAGCAGCTTGTTCGCGGGGGCTGAAAAACTGTTTTTT	CASSLFAGAEKLFF
NA	TRBV7-2	TRBJ2-5	few	TGTGCCAGCAGCTTAATGGGGGGGGGCTTATTAGAGACCCAGTACTTC	CASSLMGGGLLETQYF
TRBD2	TRBV7-2	TRBJ2-2	few	TGTGCCAGCAGCTTAGTGGCTAGCGGGAGTCTATCCGGGGAGCTGTTTTTT	CASSLVASGSLSGELFF
TRBD1	TRBV28	TRBJ2-7	NA	TGTGCCAGCAGTTTTATGGACAGGAGCTCCTACGAGCAGTACTTC	CASSFMDRSSYEQYF
NA	TRBV18	TRBJ1-3	NA	TGTGCCAGCTCACTACAGTCGAACTCTGGAAACACCATATATTTT	CASSLQSNSGNTIYF
NA	TRBV12-3/TRBV12-4	TRBJ2-3	few	TGTGCCAGCAGTTTGCGGACTCCCCTCCCATGGGTTACGCAGTATTTT	CASSLRTPLPWVTQYF
TRBD1	TRBV10-3	TRBJ2-7	NA	TGTGCCATCAGTGACCGGGACAGGGGTTACGAGCAGTACTTC	CAISDRDRGYEQYF
NA	TRBV24-1	TRBJ2-3	few	TGTGCCACCAGTGACCAGGGGTCTAGAGCGCAGTATTTT	CATSDQGSRAQYF
NA	TRBV19	TRBJ2-5	NA	TGTCCCAGTAGTATAATTAGCACATCCGATTCTCGCGAGACCCAGTACTTC	CPSSIISTSDSRETQYF
NA	TRBV6-1	TRBJ1-1	NA	TGTGCCAGCAGTGATGCTTGGCAGGGAAACACTGAAGCTTTCTTT	CASSDAWQGNTEAFF
NA	TRBV7-6	TRBJ2-5	NA	TGTGCCAGCAGCTCCATAATAGGAGAGACCCAGTACTTC	CASSSIIGETQYF
TRBD1	TRBV6-1	TRBJ1-1	few	TGTGCCAGCAGTCACGGGACGGCAGGGGGGGACGGGAACACTGAAGCTTTCTTT	CASSHGTAGGDGNTEAFF
NA	TRBV7-3	TRBJ1-2	once	TGTGCCAGCAGCCGCAACTTTCCGGGCTACACCTTC	CASSRNFPGYTF
NA	TRBV7-2	TRBJ2-7	many	TGTGCCAGCAGTCTACAGAGCTCCTACGAGCAGTACTTC	CASSLQSSYEQYF
NA	TRBV20-1	TRBJ1-4	NA	TGCAGTGCGGATGCCTCGGGGGATGAAAAACTGTTTTTT	CSADASGDEKLFF
TRBD2	TRBV20-1	TRBJ2-5	NA	TGCAGTGCTAGGACTAGCGGGCTCCAAGAGACCCAGTACTTC	CSARTSGLQETQYF
TRBD2	TRBV6-5	TRBJ2-3	NA	TGTGCCAGCGGCCGAGGGCTAGCGGGAGAGAGAGATACGCAGTATTTT	CASGRGLAGERDTQYF
TRBD1	TRBV4-1	TRBJ1-4	NA	TGCGCCAGCAGCCAAGGAAGGACAGGGGAGGGCGAAAAACTGTTTTTT	CASSQGRTGEGEKLFF
NA	TRBV6-2/TRBV6-3	TRBJ2-1	NA	TGTGCCAGCAGTGCAGCGGCCGGGCAGTTCTTC	CASSAAAGQFF
NA	TRBV28	TRBJ2-5	few	TGTGCCAGCAGACGTACCGGGACCAGGCAAGAGACCCAGTACTTC	CASRRTGTRQETQYF
TRBD2	TRBV7-2	TRBJ2-7	few	TGTGCCAGCAGCTTAGATGGACTAGCAGGCTACGAGCAGTACTTC	CASSLDGLAGYEQYF
NA	TRBV7-6	TRBJ2-2	few	TGTGCCAGCAGCCCCACAGGGGAGGTCGGGGAGCTGTTTTTT	CASSPTGEVGELFF
NA	TRBV6-2/TRBV6-3	TRBJ2-2	NA	TGTGCCAGCAGTACATCTGCATCAGGGGCTTTCGACACCGGGGAGCTGTTTTTT	CASSTSASGAFDTGELFF
TRBD2	TRBV7-6	TRBJ2-1	few	TGTGCCAGCAGCTTAGGGACTAGCGGGGTCCTCTCCTACAATGAGCAGTTCTTC	CASSLGTSGVLSYNEQFF
NA	TRBV7-2	TRBJ2-4	few	TGTGCCAGCAGCCCAGGGGTCGGTGACATTCAGTACTTC	CASSPGVGDIQYF
TRBD2	TRBV7-2	TRBJ2-3	many	TGTGCCAGCACCCCAGCGGGAGGCGGCACAGATACGCAGTATTTT	CASTPAGGGTDTQYF
TRBD2	TRBV2	TRBJ2-3	NA	TGTGCCAGCTGTCTAGCGGGAGATGGTACGCAGTATTTT	CASCLAGDGTQYF
NA	TRBV19	TRBJ2-7	NA	TGTGCCAGTATGGAATCCCCATCTCGCGAGCAGTACTTC	CASMESPSREQYF
NA	TRBV27	TRBJ2-3	NA	TGTGCCAGCAGTTTATCGCCGGTCACAGATACGCAGTATTTT	CASSLSPVTDTQYF
TRBD2	TRBV6-1	TRBJ2-1	NA	TGTGCCAGTAGCGGGGGTAATACTAATGAGCAGTTCTTC	CASSGGNTNEQFF
NA	TRBV11-2	TRBJ2-6	few	TGTGCCAGCAGCCCCCCGAGGACTTCTGGGGCCAACGTCCTGACTTTC	CASSPPRTSGANVLTF
NA	TRBV30	TRBJ1-3	NA	TGTGCCTGGGACAGACACTCTGGAAACACCATATATTTT	CAWDRHSGNTIYF
NA	TRBV5-4	TRBJ2-1	NA	TGTGCCAGCAGCTTGGCTGGGCTTCCCAAGCAGTTCTTC	CASSLAGLPKQFF
TRBD2	TRBV12-3/TRBV12-4	TRBJ2-2	few	TGTGCCAGCAGTTTTCTCGGTGCGGGAGTTGGCACCGGGGAGCTGTTTTTT	CASSFLGAGVGTGELFF
TRBD1	TRBV27	TRBJ1-5	NA	TGTGCCAGCAGTTTATCGGGGACAGTCAATCAGCCCCAGCATTTT	CASSLSGTVNQPQHF
TRBD2	TRBV4-1	TRBJ2-1	few	TGCGCCAGCAGCCAAGAAGCGGGGGTGAACTCCTACAATGAGCAGTTCTTC	CASSQEAGVNSYNEQFF
TRBD2	TRBV6-8	TRBJ2-1	NA	TGTGCCAGCGGCGGACTAGGTCAGAATGAGCAGTTCTTC	CASGGLGQNEQFF
NA	TRBV7-9	TRBJ2-3	NA	TGTGCCAGCAGCTTTTTGTGGACCACAGATACGCAGTATTTT	CASSFLWTTDTQYF
NA	TRBV7-5	TRBJ1-4	NA	NA	CISVPEASNRGRGYLNEKLFF
NA	TRBV5-4	TRBJ2-7	NA	TGTGCCAGCAGCTTGCGTCCGGGGGACGAGCAGTACTTC	CASSLRPGDEQYF
NA	TRBV7-6	TRBJ2-3	many	TGTGCCAGCAGCTTAGGGGAGCGGGCTGGGGATACGCAGTATTTT	CASSLGERAGDTQYF
TRBD1	TRBV2	TRBJ2-7	NA	TGTGCCAGCAGACGGGACAGGGGTTTCGAGCAGTACTTC	CASRRDRGFEQYF
NA	TRBV4-2	TRBJ2-1	few	TGTGCCAGCAGCCAAGCCCCGGGGGTAGCCTCTCGCGGCAATGAGCAGTTCTTC	CASSQAPGVASRGNEQFF
TRBD1	TRBV7-2	TRBJ1-2	many	TGTGCCAGCAGCTTTACAGGGGCGTCTTATGGCTACACCTTC	CASSFTGASYGYTF
NA	TRBV12-3/TRBV12-4	TRBJ2-1	few	TGTGCCAGCAGCCCCGTCGGTGGGATGGAGGATGAGCAGTTCTTC	CASSPVGGMEDEQFF
NA	TRBV7-2	TRBJ1-1	few	TGTGCCAGCAGTCCGGACCCCACGAGCCGGACCGCTTTCTTT	CASSPDPTSRTAFF
NA	TRBV20-1	TRBJ1-2	NA	TGCAGTGCTAGAGATCCGGGAAGGGGCTATGGCTACACCTTC	CSARDPGRGYGYTF
NA	TRBV7-8	TRBJ2-7	NA	TGTGCCAGCAGCTTAGCGAACCTGATCTCCTACGAGCAGTACTTC	CASSLANLISYEQYF
NA	TRBV2	TRBJ1-5	NA	TGTGCCAGCAGTGCGGGAGGGCGAGGACAGCCCCAGCATTTT	CASSAGGRGQPQHF
TRBD2	TRBV20-1	TRBJ2-7	few	TGCAGTGCTAGAGATGGGACTAGCATCGTCTACGAGCAGTACTTC	CSARDGTSIVYEQYF
NA	TRBV12-3/TRBV12-4	TRBJ1-5	few	TGTGCCAGCAGTTCTAGGGTTAGCAATCAGCCCCAGCATTTT	CASSSRVSNQPQHF
NA	TRBV4-1	TRBJ2-5	NA	TGCGCCAGCAGCCAAGATCCCTGGGCCCGGCAAGAGACCCAGTACTTC	CASSQDPWARQETQYF
NA	TRBV11-2	TRBJ1-1	few	TGTGCCAGCAGCGACTCACGGGGAACCACTGAAGCTTTCTTT	CASSDSRGTTEAFF